Each of the 10 T cell receptor beta chains below was sequenced from the same sample in a study of blood T cell repertoires in COVID-19. Libraries were prepared by immunoSEQ multiplex PCR; TCRdb keeps only in-frame clonotypes and omits some of them. The data hold some 72,000 clones, with about 90% observed a single time. The specimen sequenced was peripheral blood. Receptor source: a man aged 45-60 years with active COVID-19.

The CDR3 is CSVEGQGASAFF. CDR3 bases: TGCAGCGTTGAGGGACAGGGGGCTTCTGCTTTCTTT. J is TRBJ1-1 and V is TRBV29-1, with 12 bases matching TRBD1. Trimming removed 3 bases from V and 11 bases from J; junction bases left unmatched: 4. The CDR3 is 12 residues long. Looked up from germline, CDR1 is SQVTM and CDR2 is ANQGSEA.

The rearrangement links TRBV4-2 to TRBJ1-3; a possible D gene is TRBD1 (5 bases). CDR3 size: 12 residues. CDR1 is LGHNA and CDR2 is YNFKEQ in the germline V gene. V shed 8 bases and J shed 4 bases, with 9 bases lying between them. The CDR3 sequence: CASQGGGNTIYF. In nucleotides, the CDR3 is TGTGCCAGCCAGGGCGGAGGAAACACCATATATTTT.

The chain has TRBV3-1 (or the pseudogene TRBV3-2) and TRBJ1-2, with D perhaps matching TRBD1 (5 bases). Per germline, CDR1 LGHDT and CDR2 YNNKEL (reference sequence). Trimming cost V 0 bases and J 8 bases, with 16 bases left between them. This CDR3 spans 15 amino acids. The chain's CDR3 is CASSQDASQSGGYTF. CDR3 nucleotide sequence: TGTGCCAGCAGCCAAGATGCGTCGCAATCAGGGGGCTACACCTTC.

The J gene is TRBJ1-1, the V gene TRBV19; TRBD1 might be the D (5 bases). CDR1 is LNHDA and CDR2 is SQIVND in the germline V gene (reference sequence). V lost 5 bases and J lost 5, with 21 bases in between. This CDR3 region has 16 residues. CDR3 sequence reads: CASSSSPTAVWTEAFF. In DNA, the CDR3 is TGTGCCAGTAGTTCCTCCCCGACAGCCGTCTGGACTGAAGCTTTCTTT. Full variable domain (outside the CDR3, taken from reference TRBV19 and TRBJ1-1): DGGITQSPKYLFRKEGQNVTLSCEQNLNHDAMYWYRQDPGQGLRLIYYSQIVNDFQKGDIAEGYSVSREKKESFPLTVTSAQKNPTAFYLCASSSSPTAVWTEAFFGQGTRLTVV.

DNA of the CDR3: TGTGCCAGCCGCTGGGACAGCATCTCTGGGGCCAACGTCCTGACTTTC. Amino acids: CASRWDSISGANVLTF. The V call is TRBV2, the J call TRBJ2-6; TRBD1 aligns across 7 bases. The CDR3 contains 16 residues. The V and J ends lost 8 bases and 0 bases, in that order; junction bases with no gene match: 7. Germline loops: CDR1 SNHLY, CDR2 FYNNEI.

The V gene is TRBV10-3, the J gene TRBJ2-1, with 9 positions matching TRBD2. Germline trimming cut 7 bases from V and 7 bases from J; bases unmatched to any gene: 14. Germline V lookup: CDR1 ENHRY, CDR2 SYGVKD. The CDR3 length is 16 residues. The CDR3 DNA reads as TGTGCCATCAAAGGGGTCCTAGCGGGGAAAAGGAATGAGCAGTTCTTC. Amino acids: CAIKGVLAGKRNEQFF.

The chain links TRBV28 to TRBJ2-1; D not certain. This CDR3 is 11 amino acids long. Germline CDR1 and CDR2: MDHEN and SYDVKM. Trimming cost V 7 bases and J 9 bases, with 10 bases left between them. CDR3 nucleotides: TGTGCCAGCATATTAGCCGGTGAGCAGTTCTTC. Its translation: CASILAGEQFF.

The gene calls are TRBV11-3 and TRBJ1-3; D is ambiguous. V gave up 1 base and J gave up 8 bases, with 12 bases separating them. This CDR3 is built from 14 residues. Germline V gene data show CDR1 as SGHNT and CDR2 as YENEEA. CDR3 DNA sequence: TGTGCCAGCAGCTTAGGCGAGTTCGGTCACACCATATATTTT. Protein sequence: CASSLGEFGHTIYF.

J is TRBJ1-2 and V is TRBV27; TRBD1 is a possible D gene (5 bases). Germline lookup yields CDR1 MNHEY and CDR2 SMNVEV (reference sequence). Trimming stripped 3 bases from V and 4 bases from J, with 18 bases between. CDR3 length equals 16 residues. The CDR3 loop is CASSFNAGRAFYGYTF. The CDR3 DNA follows: TGTGCCAGCAGTTTCAACGCCGGCAGGGCCTTCTATGGCTACACCTTC.

The chain recombines TRBV5-1 with TRBJ2-3; D perhaps matches TRBD2 (5 bases). Germline loops: CDR1 SGHRS, CDR2 YFSETQ. Trimming left V 3 bases short and J 0 bases short, with 8 bases between. The CDR3 extends over 14 amino acids. Written as DNA, the CDR3 is TGCGCCAGCAGCTATCGGACTAGCACAGATACGCAGTATTTT. Its protein is CASSYRTSTDTQYF.